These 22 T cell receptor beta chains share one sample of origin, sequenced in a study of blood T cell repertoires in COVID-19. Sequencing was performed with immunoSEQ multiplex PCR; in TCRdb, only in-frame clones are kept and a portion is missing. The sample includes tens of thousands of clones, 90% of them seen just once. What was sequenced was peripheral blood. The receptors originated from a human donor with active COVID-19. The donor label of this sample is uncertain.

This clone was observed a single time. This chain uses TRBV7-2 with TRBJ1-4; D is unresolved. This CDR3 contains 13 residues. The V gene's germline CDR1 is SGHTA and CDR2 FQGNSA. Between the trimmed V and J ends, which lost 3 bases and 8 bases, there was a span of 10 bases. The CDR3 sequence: CASSLGRLEKLFF. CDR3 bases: TGTGCCAGCAGCTTGGGGAGGCTCGAAAAACTGTTTTTT.

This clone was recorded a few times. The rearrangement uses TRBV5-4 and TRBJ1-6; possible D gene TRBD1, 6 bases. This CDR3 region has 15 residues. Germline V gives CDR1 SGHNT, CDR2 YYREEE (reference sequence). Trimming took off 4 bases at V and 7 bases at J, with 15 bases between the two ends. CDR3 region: CASSIAGAENSPLHF. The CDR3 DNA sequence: TGTGCCAGCAGCATAGCAGGGGCTGAAAATTCACCCCTCCACTTT.

The CDR3 coding sequence is TGTGCCAGCAGCCACCTTCTTAGCGGGAGCCAAGAGACCCAGTACTTC. This encodes CASSHLLSGSQETQYF. The rearrangement uses TRBV3-1 (or the pseudogene TRBV3-2) and TRBJ2-5, with TRBD2 matching over 9 bases. CDR1 and CDR2 (germline): LGHDT, YNNKEL (reference sequence). The length of the CDR3 is 16 residues. V was pared by 3 bases and J by 1 base, with 6 bases of the junction left unmatched.

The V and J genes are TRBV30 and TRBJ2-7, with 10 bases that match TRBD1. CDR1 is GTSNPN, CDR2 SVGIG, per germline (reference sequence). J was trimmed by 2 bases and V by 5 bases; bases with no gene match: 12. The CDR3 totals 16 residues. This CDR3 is CAWPPSGTGDPYEQYF. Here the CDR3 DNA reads TGTGCCTGGCCCCCGAGTGGGACAGGGGACCCCTACGAGCAGTACTTC.

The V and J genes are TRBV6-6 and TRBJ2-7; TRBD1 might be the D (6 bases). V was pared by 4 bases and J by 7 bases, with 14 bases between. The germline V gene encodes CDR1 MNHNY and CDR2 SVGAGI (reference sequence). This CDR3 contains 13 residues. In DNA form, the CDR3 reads TGTGCCAGCAGTTGGCGGCAGGGGTGGGAGCAGTACTTC. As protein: CASSWRQGWEQYF.

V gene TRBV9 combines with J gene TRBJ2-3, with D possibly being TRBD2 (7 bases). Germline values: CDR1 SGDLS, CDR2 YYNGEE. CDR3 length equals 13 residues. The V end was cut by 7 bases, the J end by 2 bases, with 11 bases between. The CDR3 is CASGEGVTDTQYF. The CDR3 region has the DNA TGTGCCAGCGGGGAGGGGGTCACAGATACGCAGTATTTT.

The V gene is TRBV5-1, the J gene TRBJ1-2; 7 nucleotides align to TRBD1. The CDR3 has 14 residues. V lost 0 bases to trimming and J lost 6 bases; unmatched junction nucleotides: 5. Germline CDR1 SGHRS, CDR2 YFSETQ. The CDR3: CASSLEGARDGYTF. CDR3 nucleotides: TGCGCCAGCAGCTTGGAGGGGGCGCGGGATGGCTACACCTTC. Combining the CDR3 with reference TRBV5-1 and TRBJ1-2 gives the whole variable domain KAGVTQTPRYLIKTRGQQVTLSCSPISGHRSVSWYQQTPGQGLQFLFEYFSETQRNKGNFPGRFSGRQFSNSRSEMNVSTLELGDSALYLCASSLEGARDGYTFGSGTRLTVV.

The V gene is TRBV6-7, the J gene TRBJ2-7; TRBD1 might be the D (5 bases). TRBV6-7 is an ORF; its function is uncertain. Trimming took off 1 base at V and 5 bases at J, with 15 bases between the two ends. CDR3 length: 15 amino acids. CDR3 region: CASSYFGRGGHEQYF. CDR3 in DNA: TGTGCCAGCAGTTACTTTGGTAGGGGTGGCCACGAGCAGTACTTC.

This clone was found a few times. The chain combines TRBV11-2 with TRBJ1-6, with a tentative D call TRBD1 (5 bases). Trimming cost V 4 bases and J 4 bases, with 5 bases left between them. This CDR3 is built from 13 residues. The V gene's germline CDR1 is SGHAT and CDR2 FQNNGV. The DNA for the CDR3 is TGTGCCAGCAGCTCAGGGTATAATTCACCCCTCCACTTT. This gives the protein CASSSGYNSPLHF.

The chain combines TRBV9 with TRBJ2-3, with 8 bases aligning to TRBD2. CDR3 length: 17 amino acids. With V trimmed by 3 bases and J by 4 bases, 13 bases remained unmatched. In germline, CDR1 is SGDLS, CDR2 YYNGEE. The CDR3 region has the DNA TGTGCCAGCAGCGCTCACGGTTGGTCGGGGGGGCCAGATACGCAGTATTTT. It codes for CASSAHGWSGGPDTQYF.

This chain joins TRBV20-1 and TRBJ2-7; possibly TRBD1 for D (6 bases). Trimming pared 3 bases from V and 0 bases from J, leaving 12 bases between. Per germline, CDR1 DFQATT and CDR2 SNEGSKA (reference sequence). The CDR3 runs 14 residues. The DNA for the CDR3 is TGCAGTGCTAGTGTGGGGGCGAGCTCCTACGAGCAGTACTTC. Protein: CSASVGASSYEQYF.

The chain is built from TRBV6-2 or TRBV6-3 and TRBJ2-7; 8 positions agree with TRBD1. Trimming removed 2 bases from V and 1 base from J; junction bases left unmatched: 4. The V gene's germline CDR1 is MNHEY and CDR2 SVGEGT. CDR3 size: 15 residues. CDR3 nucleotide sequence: TGTGCCAGCAGTTACCCCCGGACAGGGTCCTACGAGCAGTACTTC. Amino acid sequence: CASSYPRTGSYEQYF.

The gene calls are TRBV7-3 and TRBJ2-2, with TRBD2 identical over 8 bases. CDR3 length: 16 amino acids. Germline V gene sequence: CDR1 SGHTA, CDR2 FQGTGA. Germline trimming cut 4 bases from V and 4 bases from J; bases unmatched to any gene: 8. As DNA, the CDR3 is TGTGCCAGCAGCTCCATTAGCGGGATCTCCACCGGGGAGCTGTTTTTT. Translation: CASSSISGISTGELFF.

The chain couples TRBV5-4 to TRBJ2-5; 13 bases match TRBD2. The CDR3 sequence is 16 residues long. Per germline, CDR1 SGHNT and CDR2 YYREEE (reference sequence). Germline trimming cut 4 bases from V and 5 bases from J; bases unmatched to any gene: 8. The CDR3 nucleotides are TGTGCCAGCAGCCGAGGACTAGCGGGAGTCGAGGAGACCCAGTACTTC. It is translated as CASSRGLAGVEETQYF.

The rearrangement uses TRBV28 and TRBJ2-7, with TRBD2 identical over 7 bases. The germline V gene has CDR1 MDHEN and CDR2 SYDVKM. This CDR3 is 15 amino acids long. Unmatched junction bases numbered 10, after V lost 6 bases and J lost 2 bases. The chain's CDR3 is CASRIDSGSPYEQYF. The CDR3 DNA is TGTGCCAGCAGGATCGATAGCGGGTCTCCCTACGAGCAGTACTTC.

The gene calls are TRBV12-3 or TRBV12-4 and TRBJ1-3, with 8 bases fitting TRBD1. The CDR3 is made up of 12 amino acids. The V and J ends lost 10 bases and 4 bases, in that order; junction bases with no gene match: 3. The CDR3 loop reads CATQGVGNTIYF. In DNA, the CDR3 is TGTGCCACACAGGGGGTAGGAAACACCATATATTTT.

CDR3 sequence: CASSHSQPRGEQYF. The DNA for the CDR3 is TGTGCCAGCAGCCATAGCCAACCTCGTGGCGAGCAGTACTTC. The chain uses TRBV3-1 (or the pseudogene TRBV3-2) and TRBJ2-7; no reliable D call. The V and J ends lost 3 bases and 6 bases respectively, with 15 bases between them. Germline lookup yields CDR1 LGHDT and CDR2 YNNKEL (reference sequence). The CDR3 runs to 14 residues.

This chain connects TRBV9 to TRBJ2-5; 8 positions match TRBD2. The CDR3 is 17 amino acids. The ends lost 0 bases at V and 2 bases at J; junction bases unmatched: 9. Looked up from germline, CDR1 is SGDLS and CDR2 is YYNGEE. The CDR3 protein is CASSVAVGGGRQETQYF. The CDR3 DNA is TGTGCCAGCAGCGTAGCTGTTGGCGGGGGGCGACAAGAGACCCAGTACTTC.

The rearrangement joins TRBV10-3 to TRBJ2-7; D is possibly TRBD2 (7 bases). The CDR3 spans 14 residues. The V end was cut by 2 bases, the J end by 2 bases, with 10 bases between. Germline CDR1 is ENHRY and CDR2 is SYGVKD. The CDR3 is CAISEGGGPYEQYF. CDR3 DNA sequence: TGTGCCATCAGTGAGGGCGGGGGCCCCTACGAGCAGTACTTC.

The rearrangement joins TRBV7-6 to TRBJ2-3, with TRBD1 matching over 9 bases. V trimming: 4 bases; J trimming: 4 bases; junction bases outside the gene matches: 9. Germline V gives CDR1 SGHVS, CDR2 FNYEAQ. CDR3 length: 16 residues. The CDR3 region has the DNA TGTGCCAGCAGCTCTGCCGGAGGACAGGGGCCAGATACGCAGTATTTT. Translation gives CASSSAGGQGPDTQYF.

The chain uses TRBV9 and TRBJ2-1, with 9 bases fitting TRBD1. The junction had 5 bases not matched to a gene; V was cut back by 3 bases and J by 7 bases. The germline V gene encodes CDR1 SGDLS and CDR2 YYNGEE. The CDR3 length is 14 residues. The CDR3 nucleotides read TGTGCCAGCAGCGGAACAGGGGGCGGGAATGAGCAGTTCTTC. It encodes CASSGTGGGNEQFF. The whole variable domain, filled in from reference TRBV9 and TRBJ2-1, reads DSGVTQTPKHLITATGQRVTLRCSPRSGDLSVYWYQQSLDQGLQFLIQYYNGEERAKGNILERFSAQQFPDLHSELNLSSLELGDSALYFCASSGTGGGNEQFFGPGTRLTVL.

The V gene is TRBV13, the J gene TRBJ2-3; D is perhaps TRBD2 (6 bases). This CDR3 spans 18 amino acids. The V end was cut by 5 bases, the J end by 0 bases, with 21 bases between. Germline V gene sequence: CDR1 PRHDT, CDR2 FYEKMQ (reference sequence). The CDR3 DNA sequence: TGTGCCAGCAGCCTTTTGGTGGAGGGGCCCTTTAGCACAGATACGCAGTATTTT. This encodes CASSLLVEGPFSTDTQYF.